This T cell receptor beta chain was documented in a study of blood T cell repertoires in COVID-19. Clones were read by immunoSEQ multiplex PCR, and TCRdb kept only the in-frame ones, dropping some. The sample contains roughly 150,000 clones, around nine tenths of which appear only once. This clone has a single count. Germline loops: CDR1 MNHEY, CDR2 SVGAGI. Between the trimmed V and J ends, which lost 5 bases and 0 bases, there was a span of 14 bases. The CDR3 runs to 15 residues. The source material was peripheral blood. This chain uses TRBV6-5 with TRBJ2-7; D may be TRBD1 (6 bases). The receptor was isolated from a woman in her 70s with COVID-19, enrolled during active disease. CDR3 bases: TGTGCCAGCAGTCCCCAGACAGGCAGCTCCTACGAGCAGTACTTC. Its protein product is CASSPQTGSSYEQYF.